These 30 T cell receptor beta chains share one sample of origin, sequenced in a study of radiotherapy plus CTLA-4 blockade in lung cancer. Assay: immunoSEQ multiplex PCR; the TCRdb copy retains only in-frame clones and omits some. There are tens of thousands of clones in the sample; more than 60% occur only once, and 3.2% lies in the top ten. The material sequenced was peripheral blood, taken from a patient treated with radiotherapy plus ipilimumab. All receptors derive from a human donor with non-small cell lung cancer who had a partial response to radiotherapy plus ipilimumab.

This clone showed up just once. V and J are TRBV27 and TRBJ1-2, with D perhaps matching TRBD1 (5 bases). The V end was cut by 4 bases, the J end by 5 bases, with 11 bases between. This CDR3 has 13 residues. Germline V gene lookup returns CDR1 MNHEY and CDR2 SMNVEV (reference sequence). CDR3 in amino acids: CASSSRGGYGYTF. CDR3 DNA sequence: TGTGCCAGCAGTTCGCGGGGGGGGTATGGCTACACCTTC.

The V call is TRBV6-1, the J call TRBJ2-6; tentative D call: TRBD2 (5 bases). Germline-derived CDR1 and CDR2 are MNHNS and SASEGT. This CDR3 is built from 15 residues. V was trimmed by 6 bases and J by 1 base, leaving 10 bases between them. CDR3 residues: CASSPRRSGANVLTF. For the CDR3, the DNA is TGTGCCAGCAGCCCACGGAGGTCTGGGGCCAACGTCCTGACTTTC.

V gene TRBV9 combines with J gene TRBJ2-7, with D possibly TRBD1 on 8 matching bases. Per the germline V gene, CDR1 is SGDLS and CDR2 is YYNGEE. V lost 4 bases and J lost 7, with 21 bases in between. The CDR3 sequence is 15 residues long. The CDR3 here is CASSSQADRGGEQYF. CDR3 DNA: TGTGCCAGCAGCTCCCAAGCAGACAGGGGAGGGGAGCAGTACTTC.

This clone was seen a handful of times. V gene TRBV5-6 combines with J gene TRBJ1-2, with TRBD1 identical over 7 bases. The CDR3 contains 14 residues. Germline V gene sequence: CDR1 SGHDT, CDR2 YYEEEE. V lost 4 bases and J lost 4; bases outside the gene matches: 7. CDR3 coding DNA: TGTGCCAGCAGCCTCGACAGGGCTATCTATGGCTACACCTTC. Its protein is CASSLDRAIYGYTF. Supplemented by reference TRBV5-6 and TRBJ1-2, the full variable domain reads DAGVTQSPTHLIKTRGQQVTLRCSPKSGHDTVSWYQQALGQGPQFIFQYYEEEERQRGNFPDRFSGHQFPNYSSELNVNALLLGDSALYLCASSLDRAIYGYTFGSGTRLTVV.

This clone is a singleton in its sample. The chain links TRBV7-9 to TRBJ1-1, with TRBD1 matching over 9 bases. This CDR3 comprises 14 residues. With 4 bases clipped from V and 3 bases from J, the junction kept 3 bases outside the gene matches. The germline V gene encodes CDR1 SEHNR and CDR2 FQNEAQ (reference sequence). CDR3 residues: CASSSRDRDTEAFF. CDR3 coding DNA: TGTGCCAGCAGCTCCCGGGACAGGGACACTGAAGCTTTCTTT.

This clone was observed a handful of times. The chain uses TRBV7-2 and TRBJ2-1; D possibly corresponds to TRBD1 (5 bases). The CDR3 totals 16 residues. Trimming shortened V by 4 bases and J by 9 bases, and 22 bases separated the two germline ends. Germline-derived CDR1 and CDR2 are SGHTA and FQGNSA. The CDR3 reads CASSSPYGQGKGEQFF. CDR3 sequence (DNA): TGTGCCAGCAGCTCCCCATATGGGCAGGGAAAAGGTGAGCAGTTCTTC.

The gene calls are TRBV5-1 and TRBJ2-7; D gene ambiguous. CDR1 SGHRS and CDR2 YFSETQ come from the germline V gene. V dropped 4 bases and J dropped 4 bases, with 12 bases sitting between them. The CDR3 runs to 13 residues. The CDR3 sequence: CASSPVGDYEQYF. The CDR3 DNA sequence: TGCGCCAGCAGCCCGGTTGGTGATTACGAGCAGTACTTC.

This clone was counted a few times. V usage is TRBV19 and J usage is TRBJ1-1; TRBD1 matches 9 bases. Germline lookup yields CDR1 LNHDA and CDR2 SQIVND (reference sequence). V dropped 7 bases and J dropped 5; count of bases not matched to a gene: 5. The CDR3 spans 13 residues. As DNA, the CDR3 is TGTGCCAGTACAACAGGGGGCTGGACTGAAGCTTTCTTT. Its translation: CASTTGGWTEAFF. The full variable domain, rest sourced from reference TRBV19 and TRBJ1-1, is DGGITQSPKYLFRKEGQNVTLSCEQNLNHDAMYWYRQDPGQGLRLIYYSQIVNDFQKGDIAEGYSVSREKKESFPLTVTSAQKNPTAFYLCASTTGGWTEAFFGQGTRLTVV.

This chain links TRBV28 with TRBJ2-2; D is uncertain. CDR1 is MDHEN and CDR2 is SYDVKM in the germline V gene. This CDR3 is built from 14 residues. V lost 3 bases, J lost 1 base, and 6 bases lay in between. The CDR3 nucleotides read TGTGCCAGCAGTTTCGGGTTGAACACCGGGGAGCTGTTTTTT. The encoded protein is CASSFGLNTGELFF.

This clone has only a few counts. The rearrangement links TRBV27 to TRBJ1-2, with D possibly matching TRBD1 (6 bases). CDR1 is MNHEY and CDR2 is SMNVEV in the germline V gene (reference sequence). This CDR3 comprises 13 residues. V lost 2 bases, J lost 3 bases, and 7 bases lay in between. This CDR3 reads CASSLNRDYGYTF. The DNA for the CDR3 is TGTGCCAGCAGTTTAAACAGGGACTATGGCTACACCTTC.

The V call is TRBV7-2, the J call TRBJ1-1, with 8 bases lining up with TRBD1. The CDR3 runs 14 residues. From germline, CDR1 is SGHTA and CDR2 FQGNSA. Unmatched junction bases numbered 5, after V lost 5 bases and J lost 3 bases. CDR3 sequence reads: CASSRTGTDTEAFF. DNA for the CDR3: TGTGCCAGCAGCCGGACAGGGACGGACACTGAAGCTTTCTTT.

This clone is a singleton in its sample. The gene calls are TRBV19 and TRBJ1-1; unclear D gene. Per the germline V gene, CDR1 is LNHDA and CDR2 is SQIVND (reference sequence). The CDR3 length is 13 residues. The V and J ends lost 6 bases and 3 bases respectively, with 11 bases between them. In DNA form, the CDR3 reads TGTGCCAGTAGCCCGGATCGGGACACTGAAGCTTTCTTT. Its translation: CASSPDRDTEAFF.

The CDR3 nucleotides read TGTGCCAGCAGCGTCGACAGGAACACTGAAGCTTTCTTT. It specifies CASSVDRNTEAFF. The chain couples TRBV6-4 to TRBJ1-1, with a weak D call TRBD1 (5 bases). Germline-derived CDR1 and CDR2 are MRHNA and SNTAGT. The CDR3 is 13 amino acids. V was cut by 6 bases and J by 1 base, with 9 bases left in between.

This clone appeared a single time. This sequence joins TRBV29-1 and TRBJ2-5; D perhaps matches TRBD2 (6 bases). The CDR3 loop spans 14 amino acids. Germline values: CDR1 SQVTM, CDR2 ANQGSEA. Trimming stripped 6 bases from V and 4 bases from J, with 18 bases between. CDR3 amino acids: CSVAAVGRGETQYF. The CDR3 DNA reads TGCAGCGTAGCCGCGGTGGGGCGGGGAGAGACCCAGTACTTC.

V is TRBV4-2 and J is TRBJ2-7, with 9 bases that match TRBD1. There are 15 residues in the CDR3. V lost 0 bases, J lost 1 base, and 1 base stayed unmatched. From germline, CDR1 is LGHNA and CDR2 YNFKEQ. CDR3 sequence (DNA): TGTGCCAGCAGCCAAGAGGGGACAGGGTCCTACGAGCAGTACTTC. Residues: CASSQEGTGSYEQYF.

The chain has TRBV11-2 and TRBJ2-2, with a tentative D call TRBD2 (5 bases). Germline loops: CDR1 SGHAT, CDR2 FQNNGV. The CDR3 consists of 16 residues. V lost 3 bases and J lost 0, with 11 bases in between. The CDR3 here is CASSLGSFANTGELFF. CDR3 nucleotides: TGTGCCAGCAGCTTGGGGAGCTTCGCGAACACCGGGGAGCTGTTTTTT.

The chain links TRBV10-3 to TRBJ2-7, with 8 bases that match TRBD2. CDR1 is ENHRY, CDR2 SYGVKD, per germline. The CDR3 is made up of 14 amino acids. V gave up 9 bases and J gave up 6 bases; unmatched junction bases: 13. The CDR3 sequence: CAMSTTGGLGEQYF. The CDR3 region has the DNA TGTGCCATGAGTACCACGGGGGGGTTGGGCGAGCAGTACTTC.

In DNA, the CDR3 is TGTGCCAGCACCGAAAGTTCAGGGGCGCCCCATGGCTACACCTTC. Translation: CASTESSGAPHGYTF. The rearrangement uses TRBV28 and TRBJ1-2; tentatively, D is TRBD1 (6 bases). The V gene's germline CDR1 is MDHEN and CDR2 SYDVKM. The CDR3 spans 15 residues. The germline V and J ends were trimmed by 7 bases and 6 bases, with 21 bases remaining between them.

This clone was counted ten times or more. In nucleotides, the CDR3 is TGTGCCAGCCTACAGGGAGTAGGCGGGGAGCTGTTTTTT. Protein: CASLQGVGGELFF. The rearrangement uses TRBV7-9 and TRBJ2-2; maybe TRBD1 (6 bases). V was shortened by 8 bases and J by 7 bases, with 14 bases between the two germline ends. CDR1 is SEHNR, CDR2 FQNEAQ, per germline (reference sequence). The CDR3 has 13 amino acids.

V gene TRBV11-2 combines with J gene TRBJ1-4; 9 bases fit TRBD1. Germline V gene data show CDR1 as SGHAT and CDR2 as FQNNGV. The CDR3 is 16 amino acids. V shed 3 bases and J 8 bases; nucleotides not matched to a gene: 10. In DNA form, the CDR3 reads TGTGCCAGCAGCTTGGACCTACAGGGGGCTAGGGAAAAACTGTTTTTT. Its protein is CASSLDLQGAREKLFF.

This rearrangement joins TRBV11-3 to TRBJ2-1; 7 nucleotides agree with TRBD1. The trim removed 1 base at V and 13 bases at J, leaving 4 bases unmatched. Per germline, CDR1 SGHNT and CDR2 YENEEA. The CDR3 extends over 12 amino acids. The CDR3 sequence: CASSLADRLQFF. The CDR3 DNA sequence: TGTGCCAGCAGCTTAGCGGACAGGCTTCAGTTCTTC.

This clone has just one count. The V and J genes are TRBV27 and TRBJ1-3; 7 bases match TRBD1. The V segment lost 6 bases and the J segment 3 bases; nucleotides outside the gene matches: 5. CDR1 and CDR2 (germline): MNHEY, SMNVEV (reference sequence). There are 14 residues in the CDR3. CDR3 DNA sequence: TGTGCCAGCAGAGACCAGGGGGATGGAAACACCATATATTTT. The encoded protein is CASRDQGDGNTIYF.

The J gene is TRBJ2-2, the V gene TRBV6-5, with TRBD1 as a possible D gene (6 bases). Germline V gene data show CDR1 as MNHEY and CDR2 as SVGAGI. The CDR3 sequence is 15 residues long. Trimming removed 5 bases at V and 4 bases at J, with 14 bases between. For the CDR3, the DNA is TGTGCCAGCAGTGCACAGGGTACGGTCACCGGGGAGCTGTTTTTT. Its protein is CASSAQGTVTGELFF.

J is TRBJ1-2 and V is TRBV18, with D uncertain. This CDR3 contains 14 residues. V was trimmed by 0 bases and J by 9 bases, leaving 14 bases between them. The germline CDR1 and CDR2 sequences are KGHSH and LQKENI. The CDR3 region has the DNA TGTGCCAGCTCACCACCGTCTTCCCGAGGGAGCTACACCTTC. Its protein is CASSPPSSRGSYTF.

The CDR3 protein is CASSDLGGQGGDQPQHF. As DNA, the CDR3 is TGTGCCAGCAGTGACTTGGGAGGACAGGGGGGCGATCAGCCCCAGCATTTT. The rearrangement links TRBV6-4 to TRBJ1-5; 10 bases match TRBD1. The germline V gene encodes CDR1 MRHNA and CDR2 SNTAGT. J was trimmed by 5 bases and V by 1 base; bases with no gene match: 8. The CDR3 contains 17 residues.

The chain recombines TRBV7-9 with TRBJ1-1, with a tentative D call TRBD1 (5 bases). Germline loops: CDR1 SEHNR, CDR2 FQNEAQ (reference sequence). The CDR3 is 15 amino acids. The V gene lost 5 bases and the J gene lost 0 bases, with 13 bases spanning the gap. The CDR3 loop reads CASSPPAGLNTEAFF. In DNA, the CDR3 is TGTGCCAGCAGCCCCCCGGCAGGGTTGAACACTGAAGCTTTCTTT. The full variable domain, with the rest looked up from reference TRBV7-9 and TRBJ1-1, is DTGVSQNPRHKITKRGQNVTFRCDPISEHNRLYWYRQTLGQGPEFLTYFQNEAQLEKSRLLSDRFSAERPKGSFSTLEIQRTEQGDSAMYLCASSPPAGLNTEAFFGQGTRLTVV.

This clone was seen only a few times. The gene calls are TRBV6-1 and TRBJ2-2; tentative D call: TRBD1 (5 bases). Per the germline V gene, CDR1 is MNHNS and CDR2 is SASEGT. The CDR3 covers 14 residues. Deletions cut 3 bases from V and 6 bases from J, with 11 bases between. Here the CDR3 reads CASSDRVKSGELFF. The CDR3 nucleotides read TGTGCCAGCAGTGACAGGGTTAAGTCCGGGGAGCTGTTTTTT.

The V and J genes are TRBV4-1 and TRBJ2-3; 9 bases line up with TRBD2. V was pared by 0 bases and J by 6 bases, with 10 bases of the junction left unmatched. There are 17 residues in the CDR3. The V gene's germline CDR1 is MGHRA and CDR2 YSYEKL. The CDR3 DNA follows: TGCGCCAGCAGCCAAGATTACTCGGGACTAGCAAAGGATACGCAGTATTTT. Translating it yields CASSQDYSGLAKDTQYF.

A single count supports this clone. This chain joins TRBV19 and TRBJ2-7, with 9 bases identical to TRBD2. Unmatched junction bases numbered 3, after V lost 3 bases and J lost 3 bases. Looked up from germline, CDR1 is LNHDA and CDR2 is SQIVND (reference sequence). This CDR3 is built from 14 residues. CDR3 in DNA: TGTGCCAGTAGTATCCAGCGGGGGGACTACGAGCAGTACTTC. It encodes CASSIQRGDYEQYF.

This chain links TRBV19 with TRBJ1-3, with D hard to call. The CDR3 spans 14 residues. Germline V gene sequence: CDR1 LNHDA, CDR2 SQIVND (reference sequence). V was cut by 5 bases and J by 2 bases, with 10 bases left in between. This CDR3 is CASSERLAGNTIYF. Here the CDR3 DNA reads TGTGCCAGTAGTGAGCGGTTGGCTGGAAACACCATATATTTT.